What follows describes a single TCR beta chain. Antigen unknown. CDR3 length: 16 amino acids. Germline loops: CDR1 DFQATT, CDR2 SNEGSKA (reference sequence). These data originate in a study of blood T cells in healthy people across ages. Study-wide results and limits: CMV status of donors was unknown, possibly confounding expanded clonotype changes. Higher diversity and more naive CD4+ cells were features of long-lived donors, compared to aged donors.

With a J-beta primer mix and a sample-barcoded 5' primer, a second PCR ran about 7 to 11 cycles. TCRdb recomputed calls from the 5' RACE reads with MiXCR, one row per CDR3 protein. The repertoire consists of some 640,000 distinct CDR3 sequences, with roughly 49% occurring once and the leading ten covering 30% to 40%. Sequencing used blood. The chain combines TRBV20-1 with TRBJ2-5; TRBD2 matches at 7 bases. The J call is uncertain, as TRBJ2-7 better fits the DNA end. The origin of this receptor is a woman aged 55-69 years in good health. CDR3 sequence (DNA): TGCAGTGCTAGAACGTCTAGCGGATTAAGCTCCTACGAGCAGTACTTC. Protein product: CSARTSSGLSSYEQYF.